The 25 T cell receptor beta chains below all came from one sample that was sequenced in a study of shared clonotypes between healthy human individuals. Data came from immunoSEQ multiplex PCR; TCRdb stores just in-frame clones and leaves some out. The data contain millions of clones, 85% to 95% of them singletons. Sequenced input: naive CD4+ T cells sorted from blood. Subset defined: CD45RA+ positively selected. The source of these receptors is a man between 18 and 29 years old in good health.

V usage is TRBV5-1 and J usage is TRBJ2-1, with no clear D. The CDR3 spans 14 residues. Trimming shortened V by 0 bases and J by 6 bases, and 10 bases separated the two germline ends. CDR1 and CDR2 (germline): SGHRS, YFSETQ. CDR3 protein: CASSLVVGANEQFF. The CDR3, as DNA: TGCGCCAGCAGCTTGGTGGTGGGTGCCAATGAGCAGTTCTTC.

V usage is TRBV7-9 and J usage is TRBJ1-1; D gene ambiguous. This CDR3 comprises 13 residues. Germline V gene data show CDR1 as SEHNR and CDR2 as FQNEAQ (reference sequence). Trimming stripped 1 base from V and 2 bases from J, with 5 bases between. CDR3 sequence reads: CASSLEDNTEAFF. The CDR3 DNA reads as TGTGCCAGCAGCTTAGAGGATAACACTGAAGCTTTCTTT.

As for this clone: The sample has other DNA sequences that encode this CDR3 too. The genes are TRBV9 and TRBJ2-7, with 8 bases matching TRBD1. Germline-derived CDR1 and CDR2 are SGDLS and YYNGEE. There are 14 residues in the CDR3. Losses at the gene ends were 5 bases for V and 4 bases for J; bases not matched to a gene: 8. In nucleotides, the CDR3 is TGTGCCAGCAGTACCGGACAGGGTTCGTACGAGCAGTACTTC. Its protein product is CASSTGQGSYEQYF.

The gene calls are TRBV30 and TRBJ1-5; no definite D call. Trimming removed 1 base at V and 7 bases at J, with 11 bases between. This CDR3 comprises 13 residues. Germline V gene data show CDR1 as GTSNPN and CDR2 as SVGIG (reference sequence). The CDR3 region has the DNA TGTGCCTGGAGTGCTATGACTGGGCAGCCCCAGCATTTT. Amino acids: CAWSAMTGQPQHF.

CDR3 in DNA: TGTGCCAGCTCACCCCCCGTAGACAGGAGTCTCCAGCATTTT. It encodes CASSPPVDRSLQHF. The chain is built from TRBV18 and TRBJ1-5; the D gene is possibly TRBD1 (6 bases). Germline lookup yields CDR1 KGHSH and CDR2 LQKENI. The CDR3 has 14 residues. The germline V and J ends were trimmed by 3 bases and 12 bases, with 18 bases remaining between them.

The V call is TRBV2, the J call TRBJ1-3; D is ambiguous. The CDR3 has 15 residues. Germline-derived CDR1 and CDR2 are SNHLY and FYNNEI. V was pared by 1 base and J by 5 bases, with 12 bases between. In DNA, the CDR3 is TGTGCCAGCAGTGAAGGCCAGCCAAGAAGAAACACCATATATTTT. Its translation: CASSEGQPRRNTIYF.

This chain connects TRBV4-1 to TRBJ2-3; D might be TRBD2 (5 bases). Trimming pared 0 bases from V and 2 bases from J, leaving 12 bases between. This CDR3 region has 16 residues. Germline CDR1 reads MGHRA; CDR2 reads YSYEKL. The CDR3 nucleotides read TGCGCCAGCAGCCAAGATCCGGACTTCTACACAGATACGCAGTATTTT. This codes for CASSQDPDFYTDTQYF.

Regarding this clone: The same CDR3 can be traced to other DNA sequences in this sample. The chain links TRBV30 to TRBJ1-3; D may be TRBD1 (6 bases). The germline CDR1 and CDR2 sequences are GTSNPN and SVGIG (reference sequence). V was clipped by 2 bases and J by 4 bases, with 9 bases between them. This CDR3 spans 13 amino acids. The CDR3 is CAWSRQGGNTIYF. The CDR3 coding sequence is TGTGCCTGGAGTAGGCAGGGGGGAAACACCATATATTTT.

DNA for the CDR3: TGTGCCAGCAGCTTACTCCAGCGGGGGGCGACCGGGGAGCTGTTTTTT. Translated: CASSLLQRGATGELFF. The gene calls are TRBV7-2 and TRBJ2-2; 9 bases map to TRBD2. The CDR3 spans 16 residues. V lost 2 bases, J lost 5 bases, and 6 bases stayed unmatched. Germline CDR1 is SGHTA and CDR2 is FQGNSA. Based on the CDR3 plus reference TRBV7-2 and TRBJ2-2, the full variable domain is GAGVSQSPSNKVTEKGKDVELRCDPISGHTALYWYRQSLGQGLEFLIYFQGNSAPDKSGLPSDRFSAERTGGSVSTLTIQRTQQEDSAVYLCASSLLQRGATGELFFGEGSRLTVL.

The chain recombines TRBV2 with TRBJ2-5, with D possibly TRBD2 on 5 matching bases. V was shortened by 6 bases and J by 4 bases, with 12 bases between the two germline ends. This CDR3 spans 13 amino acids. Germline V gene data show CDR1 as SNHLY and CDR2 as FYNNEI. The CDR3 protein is CASRRGYPETQYF. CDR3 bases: TGTGCCAGCAGACGAGGGTACCCAGAGACCCAGTACTTC.

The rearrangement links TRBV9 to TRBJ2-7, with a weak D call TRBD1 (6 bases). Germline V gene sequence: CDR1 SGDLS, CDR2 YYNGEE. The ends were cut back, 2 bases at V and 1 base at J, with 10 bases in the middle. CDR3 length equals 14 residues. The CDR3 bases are TGTGCCAGCAGCGTGGGACACGCGTCCTACGAGCAGTACTTC. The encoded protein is CASSVGHASYEQYF.

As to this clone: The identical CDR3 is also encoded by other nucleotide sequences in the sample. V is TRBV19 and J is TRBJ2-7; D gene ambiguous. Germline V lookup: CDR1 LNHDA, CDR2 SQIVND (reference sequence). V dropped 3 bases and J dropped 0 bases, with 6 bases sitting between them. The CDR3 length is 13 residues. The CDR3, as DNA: TGTGCCAGTAGTATTGAGAGCTCCTACGAGCAGTACTTC. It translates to CASSIESSYEQYF.

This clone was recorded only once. The CDR3 DNA follows: TGTGCCAGTATCCTCACAGGGGGCTCTGGCTACACCTTC. It specifies CASILTGGSGYTF. V is TRBV19 and J is TRBJ1-2, with 9 bases identical to TRBD1. Germline loops: CDR1 LNHDA, CDR2 SQIVND (reference sequence). Trimming removed 7 bases from V and 7 bases from J; junction bases left unmatched: 7. This CDR3 spans 13 amino acids.

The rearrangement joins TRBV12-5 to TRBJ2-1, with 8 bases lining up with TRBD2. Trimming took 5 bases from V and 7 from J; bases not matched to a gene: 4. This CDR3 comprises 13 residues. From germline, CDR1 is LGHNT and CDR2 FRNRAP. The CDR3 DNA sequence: TGTGCTAGTGGTGGGACGGGAGGGAATGAGCAGTTCTTC. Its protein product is CASGGTGGNEQFF.

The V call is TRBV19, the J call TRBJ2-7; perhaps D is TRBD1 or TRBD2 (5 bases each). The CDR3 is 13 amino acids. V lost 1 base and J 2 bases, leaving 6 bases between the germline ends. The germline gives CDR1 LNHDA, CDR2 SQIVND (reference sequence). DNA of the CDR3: TGTGCCAGTAGTATAGGGGACGCCTACGAGCAGTACTTC. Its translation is CASSIGDAYEQYF.

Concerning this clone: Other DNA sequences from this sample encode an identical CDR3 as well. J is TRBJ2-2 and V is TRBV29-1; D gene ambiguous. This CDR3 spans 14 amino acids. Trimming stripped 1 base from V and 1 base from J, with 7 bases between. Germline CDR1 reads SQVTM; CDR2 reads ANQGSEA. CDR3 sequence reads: CSVEGRGNTGELFF. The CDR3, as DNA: TGCAGCGTTGAAGGTAGAGGGAACACCGGGGAGCTGTTTTTT.

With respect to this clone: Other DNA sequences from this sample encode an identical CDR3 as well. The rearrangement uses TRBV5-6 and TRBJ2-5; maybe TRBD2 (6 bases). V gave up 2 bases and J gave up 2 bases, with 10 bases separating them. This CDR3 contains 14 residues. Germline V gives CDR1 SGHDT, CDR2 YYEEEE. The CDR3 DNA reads TGTGCCAGCAGCTTCCGGGACTCACAAGAGACCCAGTACTTC. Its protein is CASSFRDSQETQYF.

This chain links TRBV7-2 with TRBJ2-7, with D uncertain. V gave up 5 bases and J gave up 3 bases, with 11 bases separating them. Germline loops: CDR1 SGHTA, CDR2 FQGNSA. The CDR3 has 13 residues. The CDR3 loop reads CASSVVGHYEQYF. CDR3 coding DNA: TGTGCCAGCAGCGTCGTAGGCCACTACGAGCAGTACTTC.

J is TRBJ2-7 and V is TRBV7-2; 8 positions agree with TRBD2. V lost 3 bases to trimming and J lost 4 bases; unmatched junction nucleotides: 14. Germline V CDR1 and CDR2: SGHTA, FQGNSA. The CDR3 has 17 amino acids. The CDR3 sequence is CASSFRTGAGAVYEQYF. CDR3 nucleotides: TGTGCCAGCAGCTTCCGTACCGGAGCGGGAGCGGTGTACGAGCAGTACTTC.

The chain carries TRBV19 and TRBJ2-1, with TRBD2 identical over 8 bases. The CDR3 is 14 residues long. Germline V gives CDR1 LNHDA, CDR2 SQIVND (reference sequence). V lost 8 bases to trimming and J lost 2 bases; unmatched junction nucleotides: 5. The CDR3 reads CASRRLATYNEQFF. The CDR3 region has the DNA TGTGCCAGTCGCCGACTAGCGACCTACAATGAGCAGTTCTTC.

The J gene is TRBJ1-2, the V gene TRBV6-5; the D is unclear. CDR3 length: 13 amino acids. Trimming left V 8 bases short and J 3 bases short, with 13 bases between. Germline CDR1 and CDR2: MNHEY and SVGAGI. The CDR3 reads CASGRAGHYGYTF. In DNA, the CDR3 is TGTGCCAGCGGGCGGGCAGGTCACTATGGCTACACCTTC.

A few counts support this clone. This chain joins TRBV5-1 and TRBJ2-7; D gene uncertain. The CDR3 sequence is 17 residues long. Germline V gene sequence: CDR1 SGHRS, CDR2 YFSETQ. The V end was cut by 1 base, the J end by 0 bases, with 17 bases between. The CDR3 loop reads CASSLFPLAVSSYEQYF. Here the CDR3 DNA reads TGCGCCAGCAGCTTGTTCCCCCTTGCGGTAAGCTCCTACGAGCAGTACTTC. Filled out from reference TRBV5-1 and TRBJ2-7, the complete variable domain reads KAGVTQTPRYLIKTRGQQVTLSCSPISGHRSVSWYQQTPGQGLQFLFEYFSETQRNKGNFPGRFSGRQFSNSRSEMNVSTLELGDSALYLCASSLFPLAVSSYEQYFGPGTRLTVT.

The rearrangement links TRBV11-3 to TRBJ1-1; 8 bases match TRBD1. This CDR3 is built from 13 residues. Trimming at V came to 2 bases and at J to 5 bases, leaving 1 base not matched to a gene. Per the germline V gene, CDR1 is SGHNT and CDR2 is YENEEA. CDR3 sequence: CASSLQGATEAFF. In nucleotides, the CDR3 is TGTGCCAGCAGCTTACAGGGGGCGACTGAAGCTTTCTTT.

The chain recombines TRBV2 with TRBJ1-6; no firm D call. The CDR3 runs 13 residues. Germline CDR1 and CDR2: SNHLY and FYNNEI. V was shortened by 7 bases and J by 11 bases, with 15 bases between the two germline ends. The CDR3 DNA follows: TGTGCCAGCATTGTGGGAATGGGAGCACCCCTCCACTTT. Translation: CASIVGMGAPLHF. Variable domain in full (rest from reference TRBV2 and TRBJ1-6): EPEVTQTPSHQVTQMGQEVILRCVPISNHLYFYWYRQILGQKVEFLVSFYNNEISEKSEIFDDQFSVERPDGSNFTLKIRSTKLEDSAMYFCASIVGMGAPLHFGNGTRLTVT.

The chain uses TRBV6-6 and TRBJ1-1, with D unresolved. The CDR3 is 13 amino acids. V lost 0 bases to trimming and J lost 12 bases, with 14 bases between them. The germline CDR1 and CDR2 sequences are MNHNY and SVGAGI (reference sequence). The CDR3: CASSYSLEGRTFF. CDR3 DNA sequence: TGTGCCAGCAGTTACTCCCTTGAGGGAAGGACTTTCTTT.